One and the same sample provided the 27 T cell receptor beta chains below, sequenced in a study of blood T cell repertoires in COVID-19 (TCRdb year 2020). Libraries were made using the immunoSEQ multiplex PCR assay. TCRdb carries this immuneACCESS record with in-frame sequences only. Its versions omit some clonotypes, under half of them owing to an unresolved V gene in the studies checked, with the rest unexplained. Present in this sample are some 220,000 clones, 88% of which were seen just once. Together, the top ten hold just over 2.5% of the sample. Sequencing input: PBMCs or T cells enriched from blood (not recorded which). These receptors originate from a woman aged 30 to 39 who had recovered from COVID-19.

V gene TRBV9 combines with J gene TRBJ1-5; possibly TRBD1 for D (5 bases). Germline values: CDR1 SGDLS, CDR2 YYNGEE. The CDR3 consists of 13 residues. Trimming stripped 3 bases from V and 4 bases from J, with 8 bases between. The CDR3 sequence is CASSATDNQPQHF. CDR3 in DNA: TGTGCCAGCAGCGCGACAGATAATCAGCCCCAGCATTTT.

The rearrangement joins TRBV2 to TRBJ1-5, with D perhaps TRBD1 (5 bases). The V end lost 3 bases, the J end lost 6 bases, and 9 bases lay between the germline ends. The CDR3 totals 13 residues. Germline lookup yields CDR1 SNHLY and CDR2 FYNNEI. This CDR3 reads CASSDAGIQPQHF. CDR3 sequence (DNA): TGTGCCAGCAGTGATGCAGGGATTCAGCCCCAGCATTTT.

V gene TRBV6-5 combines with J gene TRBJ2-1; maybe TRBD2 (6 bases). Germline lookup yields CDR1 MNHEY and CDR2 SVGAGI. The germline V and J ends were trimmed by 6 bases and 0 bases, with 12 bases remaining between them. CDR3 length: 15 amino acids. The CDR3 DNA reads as TGTGCCAGCAGGCTCGGGGGAAGCTCCTACAATGAGCAGTTCTTC. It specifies CASRLGGSSYNEQFF.

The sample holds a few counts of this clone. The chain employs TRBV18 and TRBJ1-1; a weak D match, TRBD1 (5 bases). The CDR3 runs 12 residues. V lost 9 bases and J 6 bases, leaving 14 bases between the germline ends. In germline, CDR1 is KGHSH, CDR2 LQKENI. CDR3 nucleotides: TGTGCCAGTACGGGTCCGGGGGCTGAAGCTTTCTTT. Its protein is CASTGPGAEAFF.

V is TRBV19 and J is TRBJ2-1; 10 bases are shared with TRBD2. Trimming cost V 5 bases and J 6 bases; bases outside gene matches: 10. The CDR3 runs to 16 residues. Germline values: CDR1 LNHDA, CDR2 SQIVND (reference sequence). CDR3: CASSPWERGGINEQFF. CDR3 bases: TGTGCCAGTAGTCCGTGGGAGCGGGGGGGCATCAATGAGCAGTTCTTC.

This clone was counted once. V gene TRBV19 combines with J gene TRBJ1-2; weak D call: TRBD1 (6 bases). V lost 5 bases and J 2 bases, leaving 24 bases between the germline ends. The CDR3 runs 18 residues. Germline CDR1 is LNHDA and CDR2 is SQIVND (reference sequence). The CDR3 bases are TGTGCCAGTAGTTCATCAAGAGGGGACACCTTCATGAACTATGGCTACACCTTC. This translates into CASSSSRGDTFMNYGYTF.

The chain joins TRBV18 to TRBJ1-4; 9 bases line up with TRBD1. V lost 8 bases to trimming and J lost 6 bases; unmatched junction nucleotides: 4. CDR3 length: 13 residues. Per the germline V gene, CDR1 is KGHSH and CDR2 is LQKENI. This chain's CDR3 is CASTRQGDEKLFF. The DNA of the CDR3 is TGTGCCAGCACAAGACAGGGGGATGAAAAACTGTTTTTT.

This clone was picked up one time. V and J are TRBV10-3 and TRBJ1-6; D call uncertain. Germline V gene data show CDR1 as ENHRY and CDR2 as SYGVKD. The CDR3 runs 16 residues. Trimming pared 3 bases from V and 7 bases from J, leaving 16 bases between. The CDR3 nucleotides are TGTGCCATCAGTGAAAGTCGTCGGGATTCCAATTCACCCCTCCACTTT. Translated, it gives CAISESRRDSNSPLHF.

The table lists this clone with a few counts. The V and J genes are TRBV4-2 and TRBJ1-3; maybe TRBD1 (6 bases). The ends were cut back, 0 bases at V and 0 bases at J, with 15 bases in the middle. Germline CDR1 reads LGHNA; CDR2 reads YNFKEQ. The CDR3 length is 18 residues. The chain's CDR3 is CASSQDVGGLSSGNTIYF. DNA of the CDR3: TGTGCCAGCAGCCAAGATGTTGGGGGCCTTAGCTCTGGAAACACCATATATTTT.

The CDR3 loop is CASSPKTSGGALEQYF. CDR3 nucleotides: TGTGCCAGCAGCCCCAAAACTAGCGGGGGGGCCCTCGAGCAGTACTTC. V is TRBV11-3 and J is TRBJ2-7; 13 nucleotides line up with TRBD2. With V trimmed by 5 bases and J by 6 bases, 10 bases remained unmatched. From germline, CDR1 is SGHNT and CDR2 YENEEA. The CDR3 loop spans 16 amino acids.

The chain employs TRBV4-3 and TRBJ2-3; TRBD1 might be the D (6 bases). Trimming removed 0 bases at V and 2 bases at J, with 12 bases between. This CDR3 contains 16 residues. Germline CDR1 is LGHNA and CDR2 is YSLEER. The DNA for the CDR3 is TGCGCCAGCAGCCAAGATTGGACAGACCTCACAGATACGCAGTATTTT. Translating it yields CASSQDWTDLTDTQYF.

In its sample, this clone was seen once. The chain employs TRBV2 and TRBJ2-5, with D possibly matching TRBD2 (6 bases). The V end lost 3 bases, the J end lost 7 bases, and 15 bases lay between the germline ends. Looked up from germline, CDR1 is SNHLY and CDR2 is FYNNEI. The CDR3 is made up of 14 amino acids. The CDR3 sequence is CASSDLTNGGTQYF. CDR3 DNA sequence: TGTGCCAGCAGTGATCTGACGAACGGGGGGACCCAGTACTTC.

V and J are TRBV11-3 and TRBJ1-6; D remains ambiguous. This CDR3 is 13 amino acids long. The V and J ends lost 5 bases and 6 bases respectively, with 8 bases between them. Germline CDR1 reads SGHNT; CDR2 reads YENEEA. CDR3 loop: CASSELFNSPLHF. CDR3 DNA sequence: TGTGCCAGCAGCGAACTATTTAATTCACCCCTCCACTTT.

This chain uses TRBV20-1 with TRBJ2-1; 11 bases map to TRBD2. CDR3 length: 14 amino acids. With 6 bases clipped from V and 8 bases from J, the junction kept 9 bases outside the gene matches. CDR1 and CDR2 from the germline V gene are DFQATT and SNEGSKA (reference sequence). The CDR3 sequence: CSASSGGAWDEQFF. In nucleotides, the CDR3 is TGCAGTGCCAGTAGCGGGGGGGCCTGGGATGAGCAGTTCTTC.

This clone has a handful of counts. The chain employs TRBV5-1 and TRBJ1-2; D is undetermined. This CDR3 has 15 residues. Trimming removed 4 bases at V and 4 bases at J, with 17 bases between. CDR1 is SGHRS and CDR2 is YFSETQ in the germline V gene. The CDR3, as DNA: TGCGCCAGCAGCCCTGACACCTATGAGGGCTATGGCTACACCTTC. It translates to CASSPDTYEGYGYTF.

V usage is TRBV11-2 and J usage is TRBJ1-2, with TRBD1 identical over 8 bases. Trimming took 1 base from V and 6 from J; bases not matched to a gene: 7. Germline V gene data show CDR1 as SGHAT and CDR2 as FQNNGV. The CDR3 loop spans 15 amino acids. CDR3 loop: CASSLGLGQGHGYTF. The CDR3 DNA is TGTGCCAGCAGCTTAGGCCTCGGACAGGGCCATGGCTACACCTTC.

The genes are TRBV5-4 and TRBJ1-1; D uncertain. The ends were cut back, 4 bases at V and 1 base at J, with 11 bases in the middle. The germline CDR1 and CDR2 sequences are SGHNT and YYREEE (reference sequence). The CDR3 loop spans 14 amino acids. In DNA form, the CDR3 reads TGTGCCAGCAGCCCCACAGTGACGAACACTGAAGCTTTCTTT. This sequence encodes CASSPTVTNTEAFF.

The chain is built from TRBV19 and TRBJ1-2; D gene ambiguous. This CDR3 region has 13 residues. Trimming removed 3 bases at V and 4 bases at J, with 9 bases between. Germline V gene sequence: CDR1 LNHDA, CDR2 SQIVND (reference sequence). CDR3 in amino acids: CASSIEGFYGYTF. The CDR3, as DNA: TGTGCCAGTAGTATCGAGGGTTTCTATGGCTACACCTTC.

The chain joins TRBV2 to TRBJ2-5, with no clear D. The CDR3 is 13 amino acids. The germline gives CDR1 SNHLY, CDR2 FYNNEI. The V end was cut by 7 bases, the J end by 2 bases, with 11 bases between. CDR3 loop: CASTRLNQETQYF. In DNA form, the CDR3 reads TGTGCCAGCACTCGACTTAATCAAGAGACCCAGTACTTC.

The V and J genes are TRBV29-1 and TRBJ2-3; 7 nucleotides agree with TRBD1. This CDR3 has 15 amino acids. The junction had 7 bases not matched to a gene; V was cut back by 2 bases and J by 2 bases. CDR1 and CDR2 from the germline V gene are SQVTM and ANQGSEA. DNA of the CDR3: TGCAGCGTTGAATCCGACAGGGTCACCACAGATACGCAGTATTTT. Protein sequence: CSVESDRVTTDTQYF.

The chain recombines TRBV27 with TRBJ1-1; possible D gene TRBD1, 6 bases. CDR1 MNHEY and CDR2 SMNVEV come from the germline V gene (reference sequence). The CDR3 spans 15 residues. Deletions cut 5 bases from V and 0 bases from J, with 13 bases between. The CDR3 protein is CASSHPGHMNTEAFF. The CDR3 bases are TGTGCCAGCAGTCACCCGGGACATATGAACACTGAAGCTTTCTTT.

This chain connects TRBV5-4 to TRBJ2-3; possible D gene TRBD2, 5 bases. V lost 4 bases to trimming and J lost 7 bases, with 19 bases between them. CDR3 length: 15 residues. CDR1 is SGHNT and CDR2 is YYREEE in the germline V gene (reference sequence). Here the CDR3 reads CASSPVTTTENTQYF. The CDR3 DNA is TGTGCCAGCAGCCCGGTGACTACCACGGAAAATACGCAGTATTTT. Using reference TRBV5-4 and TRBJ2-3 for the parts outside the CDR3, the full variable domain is ETGVTQSPTHLIKTRGQQVTLRCSSQSGHNTVSWYQQALGQGPQFIFQYYREEENGRGNFPPRFSGLQFPNYSSELNVNALELDDSALYLCASSPVTTTENTQYFGPGTRLTVL.

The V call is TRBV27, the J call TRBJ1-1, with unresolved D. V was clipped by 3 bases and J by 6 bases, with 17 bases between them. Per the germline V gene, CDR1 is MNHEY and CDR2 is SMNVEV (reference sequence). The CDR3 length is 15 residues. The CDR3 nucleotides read TGTGCCAGCAGTTTTTTGGCATCCGGGATCCCTGAAGCTTTCTTT. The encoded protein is CASSFLASGIPEAFF.

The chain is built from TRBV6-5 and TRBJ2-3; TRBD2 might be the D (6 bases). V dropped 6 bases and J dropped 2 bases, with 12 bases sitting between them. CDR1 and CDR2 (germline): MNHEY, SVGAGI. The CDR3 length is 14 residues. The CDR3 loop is CASRTSYSTDTQYF. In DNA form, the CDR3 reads TGTGCCAGCAGGACTAGTTACTCCACAGATACGCAGTATTTT.

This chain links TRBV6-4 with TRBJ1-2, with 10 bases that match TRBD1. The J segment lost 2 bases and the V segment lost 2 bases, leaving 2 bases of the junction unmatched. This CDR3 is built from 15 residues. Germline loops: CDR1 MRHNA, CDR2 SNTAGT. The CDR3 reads CASSDGTGDNYGYTF. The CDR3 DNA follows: TGTGCCAGCAGTGACGGGACAGGGGACAACTATGGCTACACCTTC.

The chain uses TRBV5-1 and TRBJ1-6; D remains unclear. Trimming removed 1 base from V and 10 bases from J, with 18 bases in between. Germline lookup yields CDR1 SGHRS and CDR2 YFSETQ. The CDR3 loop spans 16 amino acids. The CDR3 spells CASSLPWVAGGSPLHF. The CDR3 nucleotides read TGCGCCAGCAGCTTGCCCTGGGTGGCAGGTGGATCACCCCTCCACTTT.

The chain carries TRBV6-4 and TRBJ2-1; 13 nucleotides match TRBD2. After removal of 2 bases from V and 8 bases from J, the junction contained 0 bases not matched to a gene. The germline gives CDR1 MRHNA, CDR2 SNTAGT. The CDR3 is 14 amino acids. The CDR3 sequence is CASSDTSGGDEQFF. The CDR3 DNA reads TGTGCCAGCAGTGACACTAGCGGGGGGGATGAGCAGTTCTTC.